This entry is about one T cell receptor beta chain. In this sample, this clone turned up a few times. Its antigen is currently not known. Base qualities are not recorded, but no much larger clone differs from it by a single base. V is clipped by 3 bases and J by 5 bases, and the sequence between their germline boundaries is 16 bases long. CDR1 and CDR2 (SQVTM, ANQGSEA) derive from the germline V gene. CDR3 length: 14 amino acids, cysteine to phenylalanine. The entry retains the CDR3 DNA only, 42 bases that are in frame from base 1. The data are from a study of blood T cell repertoires in COVID-19 (dated by TCRdb to the early 2020s). With respect to the entire study: Samples covering the acute and convalescent phases of COVID-19 were provided by collaborators in the United States, Italy and Spain. Where HLA class I and class II types were available, the types were taken from metadata supplied by the sample provider, not from assay-based typing. The material from the prospective study consisted of cDNA or gDNA derived from T cells, B-cell-depleted T cells, or PBMCs. A de-identified subject ID, COVID-19 status, age in years and sex were almost always included in the sample metadata. Deeply sampled blood TCRbeta repertoires from subjects exposed to, actively infected with, or recovered from COVID-19 were included in the dataset. The repertoires were made available in a free public database intended to serve as a resource for research on the immune response to SARS-CoV-2. The samples were drawn from the first 160 participants of the ongoing ImmuneRACE study and from over a thousand subjects provided by 6 global collaborators. The full study reports these points: The quantity of clinical and demographic metadata differed by source and by participant and was supplied without curation.

The immunoSEQ Assay, a bias-controlled multiplex PCR, was used to amplify TCRbeta CDR3 regions from genomic DNA. Concerning the study's data processing: The number of nucleated cells in each sample was estimated from the amplification of reference gene primers within the assay. To quantify the absolute abundance of each unique TCRbeta CDR3 rearrangement, sequence reads were collapsed and filtered. For each sample, productive Simpson clonality was calculated by taking the square root of Simpson's diversity index across productive rearrangements. The immuneACCESS repertoire file appears here via TCRdb, limited to in-frame rearrangements. These files lack a portion of the clones; in checked studies, under half of the deficit traces to unresolved V genes, and the cause of the others is not known. V and J calls and clone size are given by that table; D and trimming were obtained from the DNA. The sample yields a few hundred thousand clones; around 88% were counted once. Clones ranked in the top ten supply over 2% of the sample.

Participants in the prospective study were enrolled through a virtual design, were aged roughly 18 to 100 years, and lived in 24 United States geographic areas. In the prospective study, cohorts were assigned on the basis of participant-reported clinical history obtained from a screening survey and a study questionnaire. In the prospective study, whole blood, serum and a nasopharyngeal or oropharyngeal swab were collected from each participant by mobile phlebotomists. Prospective study participants could optionally give additional blood draws and questionnaires over an approximately two-month period. Prospective study blood samples were shipped either frozen or at room temperature before DNA extraction.

The clonotype was recovered from a woman aged 40 to 50 with acute COVID-19. The chain is made from TRBV29-1 and TRBJ1-2; tentative D gene TRBD1, with 6 bases matching. Sequences were obtained from PBMCs or T cells enriched from blood (not recorded which). The CDR3 reads as follows: CSVDYTGLGYGYTF. The base sequence is TGCAGCGTTGATTACACAGGGTTGGGATATGGCTACACCTTC.